This T cell receptor beta chain comes out of a study of metastatic and nonmetastatic thyroid tumors. As for the study in general: Malignant and benign thyroid patients had repertoires compared in peripheral blood and tumor or nodule tissue. Findings of the study overall: Significantly greater TCR beta diversity was reportedly found in malignant thyroid tumors than in benign nodules (in blood and tumor).

In the authors' workflow: A classifier of distant metastasis in papillary thyroid cancer was built from CDR3 differences (across clinicopathological groups). TCRdb re-called clones via MiXCR from the PCR reads. The V and J calls follow TCRdb's processing rather than the paper's. Among some 28,000 clones, around a sixth were seen once, and the ten largest hold about 4.2%. The table lists this clone with many counts. No antigen is known for it. This may stem from a read error, because a much larger clone lies one nucleotide away. Patients were all untreated before their thyroid surgery. Germline CDR1 is MDHEN and CDR2 is SYDVKM. This CDR3 is 17 amino acids long.

The chain employs TRBV28 and TRBJ1-5, with 7 bases identical to TRBD1. The sample consisted of blood. This TCR derives from a female donor with papillary thyroid cancer or a benign thyroid nodule (not recorded which). Some clones in this sample may be carry-over from other donors' samples. The CDR3 DNA is TGTGCCTGCAGTTCCCGACAGGGTCGATATAGCAATCAGCCCCAGCATTTT. This codes for CACSSRQGRYSNQPQHF.